This is a list of T cell receptor beta chains from one sample in a study of blood T cell repertoires in COVID-19. The data were produced by immunoSEQ multiplex PCR, yet TCRdb's version contains in-frame clones alone and is incomplete. The data hold approximately 360,000 clones, with roughly four fifths observed a single time. The sequencing sample was made of PBMCs or T cells enriched from blood (not recorded which). These receptors originate from a woman aged 50 to 60 who had recovered from COVID-19. Both conserved end residues are part of each CDR3. D genes are given only for firm matches.

TRBD1,TRBV19,TRBJ2-5,CASSIGGQGFQETQYF
.,TRBV7-9,TRBJ2-2,CASSYRDYNTGELFF
.,TRBV7-2,TRBJ1-1,CASSLGQATEAFF
.,TRBV5-4,TRBJ2-7,CASSHLGGLIYEQYF
TRBD1,TRBV6-5,TRBJ1-2,CASRPGTGSGYTF
.,TRBV6-5,TRBJ1-2,CASSPTWEGGGYTF
.,TRBV19,TRBJ2-1,CASSIGQSSIDEQFF
TRBD1,TRBV12-3/TRBV12-4,TRBJ1-1,CASRTLDRAEAFF
TRBD2,TRBV11-3,TRBJ2-1,CASSLVAGGRVNEQFF
.,TRBV6-5,TRBJ1-6,CASSHPLGANSPLHF